This TCR beta chain was retrieved from a study of cytomegalovirus exposure and HLA in healthy donors. 13 Jbeta primers and 60 Vbeta primers were used for the PCR. This table comes from immunoSEQ multiplex PCR, and its TCRdb copy is limited to in-frame clones, with some not included. The sample lists 100,000 to 150,000 clones; approximately 71% were seen once. Germline values: CDR1 SGHRS, CDR2 YFSETQ. The CDR3 runs to 15 residues. V trimming: 5 bases; J trimming: 5 bases; junction bases outside the gene matches: 6. Sequenced: PBMCs. This clonotype originated in a woman aged 50 to 60 in good health and CMV-seronegative. The genes are TRBV5-1 and TRBJ2-1, with 11 bases fitting TRBD2. The CDR3 nucleotides are TGCGCCAGCAGAACGACTAGCGGGGTTAACAATGAGCAGTTCTTC. Translated: CASRTTSGVNNEQFF.